This T cell receptor beta chain was identified during a study of low-dose radiotherapy and immunotherapy resistance in tumors. Study overall: Patients received 300 mg of oral aspirin each day across four cycles, commencing on cycle 1 day 1.

First-strand cDNA relied on TRAV- and TRBV-specific primers spanning alpha and beta chains. Both a constant-region primer and a V-primer adapter served to amplify TCRs across 20 to 25 PCR cycles. The authors amplified isolated mRNA by in vitro transcription. In TCRdb, the reads were re-called with MiXCR into one record per CDR3 protein. The profile shows some 38,000 distinct CDR3 sequences, less than 25% of them singletons. Germline CDR1 ENHRY, CDR2 SYGVKD. The CDR3 sequence is 11 residues long. This clonotype has at least ten counts. Mismatch with germline at one junction end may stem from a read error. The time point here: after trial treatment. The treatment denotes: LDRT plus nivolumab, ipilimumab, low-dose cyclophosphamide and aspirin (RACIN trial).

The clonotype was recovered from a female donor with ovarian cancer. V is TRBV10-3 and J is TRBJ2-7, with 10 bases identical to TRBD1. The sample consisted of PBMCs, taken after low-dose radiotherapy plus immunotherapy. CDR3 sequence reads: CAISTGQGGDF. The CDR3 nucleotides are TGTGCCATCAGCACCGGACAGGGGGGCGACTTC.